Listed here are 25 T cell receptor beta chains from one sample, sequenced in a study of blood T cell repertoires in COVID-19. Only in-frame clones appear in the TCRdb table, and some are missing; sequencing was by immunoSEQ multiplex PCR. The table lists 65,000 or so clones, approximately 80% of them singletons, with more than 12% in the top ten. Sequencing was performed on peripheral blood. The source of these receptors is a man older than 75 with acute or convalescent COVID-19.

With respect to this clone: The sample contains more than one DNA sequence encoding this CDR3. The chain recombines TRBV5-1 with TRBJ2-5; weak D call: TRBD2 (6 bases). Looked up from germline, CDR1 is SGHRS and CDR2 is YFSETQ. With 0 bases removed from V and 1 base from J, the gap between germline ends came to 10 bases. The CDR3 contains 15 residues. CDR3: CASSLGGIPQETQYF. The CDR3 coding sequence is TGCGCCAGCAGCTTGGGCGGGATCCCCCAAGAGACCCAGTACTTC.

In its sample, this clone was seen once. The genes are TRBV13 and TRBJ1-1; D is undetermined. The V gene's germline CDR1 is PRHDT and CDR2 FYEKMQ (reference sequence). The V end was cut by 3 bases, the J end by 1 base, with 12 bases between. CDR3 length: 15 residues. The CDR3 DNA follows: TGTGCCAGCAGCTTTTTCGTTGGCGGGAACACTGAAGCTTTCTTT. Translating it yields CASSFFVGGNTEAFF.

This chain connects TRBV7-8 to TRBJ1-5; a weak D match, TRBD1 (5 bases). The germline V gene encodes CDR1 SGHVS and CDR2 FQNEAQ. CDR3 length equals 14 residues. V shed 2 bases and J shed 4 bases, with 9 bases lying between them. CDR3 loop: CASSLNQGNQPQHF. CDR3 DNA sequence: TGTGCCAGCAGCTTAAATCAGGGAAATCAGCCCCAGCATTTT.

J is TRBJ2-7 and V is TRBV6-5; TRBD1 matches at 10 bases. The germline V gene encodes CDR1 MNHEY and CDR2 SVGAGI. V trimming: 11 bases; J trimming: 3 bases; junction bases outside the gene matches: 7. The CDR3 has 13 amino acids. The CDR3 sequence: CAAGTGAFYEQYF. DNA of the CDR3: TGTGCCGCCGGGACAGGGGCCTTCTACGAGCAGTACTTC.

This clone has a single count. V and J are TRBV30 and TRBJ2-1; possibly TRBD2 for D (6 bases). CDR3 size: 13 residues. CDR1 and CDR2 from the germline V gene are GTSNPN and SVGIG (reference sequence). V lost 0 bases to trimming and J lost 3 bases, with 6 bases between them. The CDR3 bases are TGTGCCTGGAGTGTAGCGGGCTACAATGAGCAGTTCTTC. It codes for CAWSVAGYNEQFF.

This chain connects TRBV19 to TRBJ1-1; 11 bases are shared with TRBD1. The V segment lost 4 bases and the J segment 6 bases; nucleotides outside the gene matches: 7. Per germline, CDR1 LNHDA and CDR2 SQIVND (reference sequence). This CDR3 contains 15 residues. The CDR3 DNA follows: TGTGCCAGTAGTAGCCGCCCGGGACAGGGGGCTGAAGCTTTCTTT. The encoded protein is CASSSRPGQGAEAFF.

The chain recombines TRBV5-1 with TRBJ1-3; TRBD1 is a possible D gene (5 bases). The CDR3 runs 16 residues. The germline V gene encodes CDR1 SGHRS and CDR2 YFSETQ. Trimming cost V 3 bases and J 1 base, with 14 bases left between them. CDR3 nucleotides: TGCGCCAGCAGCTCTGACAGTCCTCGGTCTGGAAACACCATATATTTT. Translation gives CASSSDSPRSGNTIYF. The whole variable domain, remainder taken from reference TRBV5-1 and TRBJ1-3, is KAGVTQTPRYLIKTRGQQVTLSCSPISGHRSVSWYQQTPGQGLQFLFEYFSETQRNKGNFPGRFSGRQFSNSRSEMNVSTLELGDSALYLCASSSDSPRSGNTIYFGEGSWLTVV.

This clone was seen once. The chain is built from TRBV24-1 and TRBJ2-3; TRBD2 matches at 8 bases. J gave up 4 bases and V 5 bases, and 19 bases lay outside the gene matches. The germline CDR1 and CDR2 sequences are KGHDR and SFDVKD. This CDR3 contains 19 residues. The CDR3: CATSAALGTRGDPPDTQYF. In DNA form, the CDR3 reads TGTGCCACCAGTGCCGCACTTGGGACTAGGGGCGACCCACCAGATACGCAGTATTTT.

V and J are TRBV27 and TRBJ1-2; maybe TRBD1 (5 bases). V dropped 6 bases and J dropped 7 bases, with 18 bases sitting between them. The CDR3 runs to 14 residues. Germline assignment: CDR1 MNHEY and CDR2 SMNVEV (reference sequence). The CDR3 loop reads CASRRDSSFFGYTF. CDR3 nucleotide sequence: TGTGCCAGCAGACGGGACTCTTCTTTCTTTGGCTACACCTTC.

J is TRBJ1-2 and V is TRBV6-1; D gene unclear. The germline V and J ends were trimmed by 3 bases and 6 bases, with 5 bases remaining between them. This CDR3 spans 11 amino acids. The V gene's germline CDR1 is MNHNS and CDR2 SASEGT. The CDR3 sequence is CASSDLDGYTF. CDR3 sequence (DNA): TGTGCCAGCAGTGATCTCGATGGCTACACCTTC.

This chain links TRBV21-1 with TRBJ2-3; TRBD1, as called in the table, went unchecked against the DNA. TRBV21-1 is shown as a pseudogene. The CDR3 is 16 amino acids. The CDR3 DNA reads as TGTGCCAGCAGCAAGGGACAGCCCAAGGGCACAGATACGCAGTATTTT. This gives the protein CASSKGQPKGTDTQYF.

The rearrangement joins TRBV5-1 to TRBJ1-2, with TRBD1 as a possible D gene (5 bases). The CDR3 covers 14 residues. The germline V gene has CDR1 SGHRS and CDR2 YFSETQ. The V end was cut by 4 bases, the J end by 5 bases, with 15 bases between. The DNA of the CDR3 is TGCGCCAGCAGCGGGGGGACCGACCAATATGGCTACACCTTC. Amino acid sequence: CASSGGTDQYGYTF.

This clone was seen only once. The gene calls are TRBV29-1 and TRBJ1-2; 10 bases agree with TRBD1. Germline CDR1 reads SQVTM; CDR2 reads ANQGSEA. This CDR3 spans 15 amino acids. J gave up 6 bases and V 8 bases, and 15 bases lay outside the gene matches. Here the CDR3 reads CSFRTGGKRNDGYTF. The CDR3 nucleotides read TGCAGCTTCCGGACAGGGGGAAAAAGAAATGATGGCTACACCTTC.

V is TRBV5-3 and J is TRBJ2-7, with a tentative D call TRBD1 (5 bases). TRBV5-3 is an ORF, with its function uncertain. This CDR3 contains 16 residues. Trimming took off 1 base at V and 0 bases at J, with 14 bases between the two ends. For the CDR3, the DNA is TGTGCCAGAAGCTTGTCGAGACAGTGCTTCTCCTACGAGCAGTACTTC. Encoded protein: CARSLSRQCFSYEQYF.

V usage is TRBV7-8 and J usage is TRBJ1-2; D call uncertain. Germline loops: CDR1 SGHVS, CDR2 FQNEAQ. Trimming removed 1 base at V and 4 bases at J, with 7 bases between. This CDR3 region has 13 residues. The CDR3 region has the DNA TGTGCCAGCAGCTTAGAAGAGGGCTATGGCTACACCTTC. Residues: CASSLEEGYGYTF.

In this sample, this clone turned up many times. V is TRBV4-2 and J is TRBJ1-1; D is unclear. This CDR3 is 15 amino acids long. V shed 1 base and J shed 7 bases, with 16 bases lying between them. CDR1 is LGHNA, CDR2 YNFKEQ, per germline. Here the CDR3 reads CASSQVFARRIEAFF. CDR3 coding DNA: TGTGCCAGCAGCCAAGTATTCGCCAGGAGGATTGAAGCTTTCTTT.

V is TRBV5-1 and J is TRBJ2-3; 7 bases fit TRBD2. The CDR3 is 17 residues long. Germline V CDR1 and CDR2: SGHRS, YFSETQ. The V and J ends lost 0 bases and 2 bases, in that order; junction bases with no gene match: 9. For the CDR3, the DNA is TGCGCCAGCAGCTTGGCCAAAACCCTAGCGGCCACAGATACGCAGTATTTT. It encodes CASSLAKTLAATDTQYF.

This clone was observed a few times. J is TRBJ2-7 and V is TRBV4-2; 9 nucleotides align to TRBD1. CDR1 and CDR2 (germline): LGHNA, YNFKEQ. The CDR3 has 15 amino acids. V gave up 5 bases and J gave up 7 bases; unmatched junction bases: 12. The CDR3: CASSSPGTGIGEQYF. The DNA of the CDR3 is TGTGCCAGCAGCTCCCCAGGGACAGGGATCGGGGAGCAGTACTTC.

V usage is TRBV14 and J usage is TRBJ2-5, with 8 bases matching TRBD2. The CDR3 has 16 amino acids. In germline, CDR1 is SGHDN, CDR2 FVKESK. V lost 3 bases and J lost 0; bases outside the gene matches: 6. This CDR3 is CASSHRKRGHQETQYF. The CDR3 DNA reads as TGTGCCAGCAGCCATCGTAAGCGGGGGCACCAAGAGACCCAGTACTTC.

The chain links TRBV5-1 to TRBJ1-4; no firm D call. This CDR3 contains 13 residues. CDR1 and CDR2 from the germline V gene are SGHRS and YFSETQ. V lost 0 bases and J 7 bases, leaving 7 bases between the germline ends. CDR3 protein: CASSLDSGEKLFF. The CDR3 DNA reads as TGCGCCAGCAGCTTGGACTCGGGTGAAAAACTGTTTTTT.

This clone turned up a few times. This chain connects TRBV19 to TRBJ2-4; 8 bases match TRBD2. The V gene's germline CDR1 is LNHDA and CDR2 SQIVND (reference sequence). The CDR3 runs 15 residues. The V and J ends lost 3 bases and 0 bases, in that order; junction bases with no gene match: 1. The CDR3 sequence is CASSIGGVAKNIQYF. DNA of the CDR3: TGTGCCAGTAGTATCGGGGGGGTAGCCAAAAACATTCAGTACTTC.

This clone was seen just once. The chain links TRBV9 to TRBJ1-6; 9 nucleotides line up with TRBD1. The V gene's germline CDR1 is SGDLS and CDR2 YYNGEE. J gave up 7 bases and V 4 bases, and 6 bases lay outside the gene matches. The CDR3 is 15 residues long. This CDR3 is CASSPRTGENSPLHF. As DNA, the CDR3 is TGTGCCAGCAGCCCTCGGACAGGGGAAAATTCACCCCTCCACTTT.

In DNA form, the CDR3 reads TGTGCCAGCAGTTACGCGGACAGGGATTCACCCCTCCACTTT. Amino acids: CASSYADRDSPLHF. This chain connects TRBV6-6 to TRBJ1-6; 8 bases fit TRBD1. V lost 2 bases and J lost 8; bases outside the gene matches: 2. CDR1 MNHNY and CDR2 SVGAGI come from the germline V gene (reference sequence). The CDR3 extends over 14 amino acids.

For the CDR3, the DNA is TGTGCCAGCAGCTTGCAAGCCGGACAGGGTGAAGCTTTCTTT. This codes for CASSLQAGQGEAFF. The chain links TRBV5-6 to TRBJ1-1, with 8 bases matching TRBD1. The CDR3 is 14 residues long. V lost 1 base, J lost 7 bases, and 6 bases stayed unmatched. Germline CDR1 is SGHDT and CDR2 is YYEEEE.

The CDR3 loop is CASSPSISGGYTGELFF. The CDR3 bases are TGTGCCAGCTCACCATCGATTAGCGGGGGCTACACCGGGGAGCTGTTTTTT. The chain recombines TRBV18 with TRBJ2-2; TRBD2 matches 9 bases. J was trimmed by 3 bases and V by 2 bases; bases with no gene match: 7. Germline V CDR1 and CDR2: KGHSH, LQKENI. This CDR3 region has 17 residues.